This TCR beta chain was found in a study of cytomegalovirus exposure and HLA in healthy donors. The wider study: Prior work identified 95 million to 120 million unique TCR beta sequences in roughly 180 million T cells. Findings of the study overall: Researchers reported from a later analysis that most CMV-associated TCR beta chains appeared HLA-restricted. Presence/absence comparisons presumed near-even sequencing depth among donors. Reports showed the classifier diagnosing cytomegalovirus status with high specificity and sensitivity.

Inclusive of both ends, the CDR3 amounts to 14 amino acids. CDR1 is MDHEN and CDR2 is SYDVKM in the germline V gene. Primers included in the PCR were 60 Vbeta and 13 Jbeta primers. Profiling relied on immunoSEQ multiplex PCR, and the TCRdb table lists in-frame clones only, not all of them. There are over 150,000 clones in the sample; roughly 87% occur only once, and roughly 1.6% lies in the top ten. Concerning this clone: The antigen remains unidentified. No DNA is shown, since the ends of the CDR3 on it are uncertain; the CDR3 is the one TCRdb lists.

The sequenced sample consisted of PBMCs. The rearrangement links TRBV28 to TRBJ2-7; the D call TRBD1 from the table was never checked on the DNA. This receptor was taken from a girl aged 10-17 years in good health and CMV-seropositive. The chain's CDR3 is CASSFGPGPYEQYF.